One and the same sample provided the 22 T cell receptor beta chains below, sequenced in a study of Ad26.COV2.S vaccination and SARS-CoV-2 variants. Sample treatment: some 19 received Ad26.COV2.S at low or high dose, single or two shots; several received placebo; per-sample allocation not given. Day 63 after the first vaccine or placebo injection was the time point for sampling. The repertoire was sequenced with immunoSEQ multiplex PCR; TCRdb's copy has only in-frame clones and lacks some. The data hold some 340,000 clones, with around four fifths observed a single time. The sample here was peripheral blood, taken in a trial of Ad26.COV2.S vaccine versus placebo. The receptors derive from a person between 18 and 60 years old who received the Ad26.COV2.S COVID-19 vaccine or a placebo.

The gene calls are TRBV7-8 and TRBJ1-1; D is unclear. Trimming pared 6 bases from V and 12 bases from J, leaving 32 bases between. This CDR3 has 17 amino acids. The germline V gene has CDR1 SGHVS and CDR2 FQNEAQ. CDR3 loop: CASRMDPGITRFEVTFF. CDR3 sequence (DNA): TGTGCCAGCAGGATGGACCCGGGGATAACAAGATTCGAGGTCACTTTCTTT.

This clone was observed once. This chain joins TRBV7-8 and TRBJ2-1; the D call may be TRBD1 or TRBD2 (6 bases each). This CDR3 is 15 amino acids long. Germline CDR1 is SGHVS and CDR2 is FQNEAQ. V shed 8 bases and J shed 4 bases, with 18 bases lying between them. The CDR3 loop is CASAGVGGPYNEQFF. The CDR3 coding sequence is TGTGCCAGCGCAGGGGTCGGGGGCCCATACAATGAGCAGTTCTTC.

CDR3: CASSLYIRNTEAFF. CDR3 nucleotide sequence: TGTGCCAGCAGTTTATACATTCGGAACACTGAAGCTTTCTTT. V usage is TRBV27 and J usage is TRBJ1-1; D remains ambiguous. Germline V CDR1 and CDR2: MNHEY, SMNVEV (reference sequence). V was trimmed by 1 base and J by 1 base, leaving 7 bases between them. The CDR3 length is 14 residues.

V gene TRBV7-3 combines with J gene TRBJ2-1; D gene unclear. Per the germline V gene, CDR1 is SGHTA and CDR2 is FQGTGA. V lost 5 bases and J lost 0, with 14 bases in between. The CDR3 has 16 residues. DNA for the CDR3: TGTGCCAGCAGCCCCCGACCCAGTAGCTCCTACAATGAGCAGTTCTTC. It yields the protein CASSPRPSSSYNEQFF.

CDR3 residues: CASKRGVLGDTQYF. The CDR3 coding sequence is TGCGCCAGCAAAAGGGGCGTGCTTGGGGATACGCAGTATTTT. V usage is TRBV5-1 and J usage is TRBJ2-3; the D gene is possibly TRBD1 (5 bases). Trimming pared 6 bases from V and 6 bases from J, leaving 17 bases between. Germline CDR1 and CDR2: SGHRS and YFSETQ. The CDR3 has 14 residues.

The V call is TRBV5-1, the J call TRBJ2-6; the D is unclear. The germline V gene has CDR1 SGHRS and CDR2 YFSETQ. The CDR3 length is 15 residues. V gave up 1 base and J gave up 0 bases, with 5 bases separating them. In nucleotides, the CDR3 is TGCGCCAGCAGCTTGTCCTACTCTGGGGCCAACGTCCTGACTTTC. Protein sequence: CASSLSYSGANVLTF.

This clone was observed once. Within the sample, other DNA sequences also encode this same CDR3. V usage is TRBV10-3 and J usage is TRBJ1-1; D uncertain. In germline, CDR1 is ENHRY, CDR2 SYGVKD. The CDR3 totals 11 residues. Trimming stripped 3 bases from V and 4 bases from J, with 3 bases between. CDR3 loop: CAISESTEAFF. Written as DNA, the CDR3 is TGTGCCATCAGTGAAAGCACTGAAGCTTTCTTT.

This sequence joins TRBV19 and TRBJ1-1; perhaps TRBD1 as D (5 bases). This CDR3 is built from 13 residues. Between the trimmed V and J ends, which lost 5 bases and 5 bases, there was a span of 12 bases. Per germline, CDR1 LNHDA and CDR2 SQIVND (reference sequence). CDR3 DNA sequence: TGTGCCAGTAGTCCTTCTGGGGGAACTGAAGCTTTCTTT. It specifies CASSPSGGTEAFF.

The chain links TRBV9 to TRBJ2-5, with 7 bases fitting TRBD1. This CDR3 region has 16 residues. CDR1 SGDLS and CDR2 YYNGEE come from the germline V gene. V shed 0 bases and J 1 base; nucleotides not matched to a gene: 6. This chain's CDR3 is CASSVGTGQGQETQYF. The DNA for the CDR3 is TGTGCCAGCAGCGTAGGGACAGGTCAGGGCCAAGAGACCCAGTACTTC.

The rearrangement joins TRBV11-3 to TRBJ1-4, with D tentatively TRBD1 (6 bases). Trimming took 3 bases from V and 5 from J, leaving 10 bases between them. Germline lookup yields CDR1 SGHNT and CDR2 YENEEA. The CDR3 has 14 residues. The DNA of the CDR3 is TGTGCCAGCAGCTTGCACAGGGCCAATGAAAAACTGTTTTTT. Translating gives CASSLHRANEKLFF.

In its sample, this clone was seen once. The chain recombines TRBV9 with TRBJ2-5, with D possibly TRBD2 on 6 matching bases. Germline lookup yields CDR1 SGDLS and CDR2 YYNGEE. The germline V and J ends were trimmed by 0 bases and 4 bases, with 19 bases remaining between them. The CDR3 contains 17 residues. The CDR3 sequence: CASSVGISRAGLETQYF. In nucleotides, the CDR3 is TGTGCCAGCAGCGTAGGGATTTCCCGCGCGGGATTAGAGACCCAGTACTTC.

V usage is TRBV9 and J usage is TRBJ2-3; 10 nucleotides align to TRBD2. The germline V gene encodes CDR1 SGDLS and CDR2 YYNGEE. The CDR3 has 14 amino acids. The V and J ends lost 4 bases and 3 bases, in that order; junction bases with no gene match: 2. DNA of the CDR3: TGTGCCAGCAGCATTAGCGGGGGGACAGATACGCAGTATTTT. Its translation: CASSISGGTDTQYF.

This chain uses TRBV13 with TRBJ2-1; 8 bases are shared with TRBD1. V was pared by 4 bases and J by 0 bases, with 8 bases of the junction left unmatched. The CDR3 runs 17 residues. CDR1 is PRHDT and CDR2 is FYEKMQ in the germline V gene (reference sequence). The CDR3 sequence is CASSSQTGDGSYNEQFF. CDR3 DNA: TGTGCCAGCAGCTCGCAGACAGGGGACGGCTCCTACAATGAGCAGTTCTTC.

The V call is TRBV5-1, the J call TRBJ2-5; 8 nucleotides match TRBD1. With V trimmed by 0 bases and J by 3 bases, 4 bases remained unmatched. CDR1 is SGHRS, CDR2 YFSETQ, per germline. The CDR3 covers 15 residues. In nucleotides, the CDR3 is TGCGCCAGCAGCTTGGCACCGGACAGGGAAGAGACCCAGTACTTC. Amino acid sequence: CASSLAPDREETQYF.

The chain links TRBV5-1 to TRBJ2-3; D is uncertain. CDR1 and CDR2 from the germline V gene are SGHRS and YFSETQ. The V end lost 1 base, the J end lost 2 bases, and 14 bases lay between the germline ends. This CDR3 is 16 amino acids long. The CDR3 region is CASSLRQLATTDTQYF. The DNA for the CDR3 is TGCGCCAGCAGCTTGAGGCAGTTGGCCACCACAGATACGCAGTATTTT.

CDR3: CASSFTGRANEKLFF. The CDR3 region has the DNA TGTGCCAGCAGTTTTACAGGGCGAGCTAATGAAAAACTGTTTTTT. The gene calls are TRBV28 and TRBJ1-4, with TRBD1 as a possible D gene (6 bases). CDR1 and CDR2 (germline): MDHEN, SYDVKM. V gave up 3 bases and J gave up 3 bases, with 11 bases separating them. The CDR3 totals 15 residues. The full variable domain, in which reference TRBV28 and TRBJ1-4 provide the parts outside the CDR3, is DVKVTQSSRYLVKRTGEKVFLECVQDMDHENMFWYRQDPGLGLRLIYFSYDVKMKEKGDIPEGYSVSREKKERFSLILESASTNQTSMYLCASSFTGRANEKLFFGSGTQLSVL.

The chain carries TRBV28 and TRBJ1-2, with 9 positions matching TRBD1. The CDR3 covers 17 residues. CDR1 and CDR2 from the germline V gene are MDHEN and SYDVKM. Germline trimming cut 4 bases from V and 4 bases from J; bases unmatched to any gene: 13. The DNA for the CDR3 is TGTGCCAGCAGTTCCCCGACAGGGGGTATACAGGGCTATGGCTACACCTTC. Protein sequence: CASSSPTGGIQGYGYTF.

This sequence joins TRBV20-1 and TRBJ2-3; D gene uncertain. The CDR3 totals 11 residues. The germline CDR1 and CDR2 sequences are DFQATT and SNEGSKA (reference sequence). V gave up 2 bases and J gave up 5 bases, with 5 bases separating them. CDR3 protein: CSARSGDTQYF. CDR3 coding DNA: TGCAGTGCTAGAAGTGGAGATACGCAGTATTTT.

Comments on this clone: This sample includes further DNA sequences coding for the same CDR3. This chain uses TRBV27 with TRBJ1-2; 8 bases map to TRBD1. V lost 2 bases to trimming and J lost 4 bases; unmatched junction nucleotides: 3. CDR3 length: 14 amino acids. The germline CDR1 and CDR2 sequences are MNHEY and SMNVEV (reference sequence). CDR3 region: CASSLSTGGYGYTF. In DNA, the CDR3 is TGTGCCAGCAGTTTAAGCACAGGGGGCTATGGCTACACCTTC.

The gene calls are TRBV27 and TRBJ1-2, with 7 bases aligning to TRBD1. Per germline, CDR1 MNHEY and CDR2 SMNVEV (reference sequence). CDR3 length: 14 amino acids. V trimming: 5 bases; J trimming: 4 bases; junction bases outside the gene matches: 7. The CDR3 reads CASSGRGGAYGYTF. In nucleotides, the CDR3 is TGTGCCAGCAGTGGGAGAGGGGGCGCCTATGGCTACACCTTC.

This clone has just a few counts. The chain couples TRBV11-2 to TRBJ2-7, with 7 positions matching TRBD1. J was trimmed by 5 bases and V by 3 bases; bases with no gene match: 10. From germline, CDR1 is SGHAT and CDR2 FQNNGV. CDR3 size: 15 residues. CDR3 sequence reads: CASSFDGTEEDEQYF. As DNA, the CDR3 is TGTGCCAGCAGCTTCGACGGGACAGAAGAGGACGAGCAGTACTTC.

The chain links TRBV14 to TRBJ2-7; D is unresolved. CDR1 and CDR2 from the germline V gene are SGHDN and FVKESK. This CDR3 comprises 12 residues. V gave up 7 bases and J gave up 1 base, with 8 bases separating them. CDR3 sequence reads: CASMGISYEQYF. As DNA, the CDR3 is TGTGCCAGCATGGGCATTTCCTACGAGCAGTACTTC.